Following are 10 T cell receptor beta chains from one sample sequenced in a study of T cell responses to AZD1222 COVID-19 vaccine. Clones were read by immunoSEQ multiplex PCR, and TCRdb kept only the in-frame ones, dropping some. The sample lists 110,000 or so clones, around 86% occurring once. This sample comprised peripheral blood, obtained 28 days after the second AZD1222 dose. These receptors were obtained from an adult who received the AZD1222 COVID-19 vaccine.

This chain joins TRBV9 and TRBJ1-4; D gene uncertain. This CDR3 spans 12 amino acids. CDR1 is SGDLS, CDR2 YYNGEE, per germline. The V and J ends lost 3 bases and 8 bases respectively, with 8 bases between them. The CDR3 region is CASSAGGEKLFF. CDR3 nucleotide sequence: TGTGCCAGCAGCGCGGGTGGGGAAAAACTGTTTTTT.

The V and J genes are TRBV5-6 and TRBJ1-4, with D possibly TRBD1 on 5 matching bases. CDR3 length: 14 amino acids. The germline V and J ends were trimmed by 3 bases and 6 bases, with 12 bases remaining between them. From germline, CDR1 is SGHDT and CDR2 YYEEEE. In nucleotides, the CDR3 is TGTGCCAGCAGCTGGACCCCCAGGGATGAAAAACTGTTTTTT. It yields the protein CASSWTPRDEKLFF.

The chain uses TRBV4-1 and TRBJ2-1, with 7 bases that match TRBD1. V lost 5 bases and J lost 3; bases outside the gene matches: 10. Germline assignment: CDR1 MGHRA and CDR2 YSYEKL. The CDR3 covers 16 residues. The DNA for the CDR3 is TGCGCCAGCAGCACTGCGCCAGGGGGAATCTACAATGAGCAGTTCTTC. Residues: CASSTAPGGIYNEQFF.

Here the CDR3 DNA reads TGCGCCAGCAGCCACGCGGGACTCCCTACAGATACGCAGTATTTT. It yields the protein CASSHAGLPTDTQYF. The chain recombines TRBV4-3 with TRBJ2-3; possible D gene TRBD2, 6 bases. Germline V gene data show CDR1 as LGHNA and CDR2 as YSLEER. V shed 3 bases and J shed 3 bases, with 13 bases lying between them. This CDR3 has 15 residues.

The chain employs TRBV28 and TRBJ1-1; D possibly corresponds to TRBD1 (5 bases). The germline V gene has CDR1 MDHEN and CDR2 SYDVKM. This CDR3 contains 13 residues. Trimming removed 6 bases at V and 0 bases at J, with 8 bases between. The CDR3 bases are TGTGCCAGCAGAGGGGCTTTGAACACTGAAGCTTTCTTT. Residues: CASRGALNTEAFF.

The genes are TRBV7-8 and TRBJ1-1, with D maybe TRBD1 (5 bases). CDR3 length: 16 residues. Trimming stripped 6 bases from V and 0 bases from J, with 17 bases between. Per germline, CDR1 SGHVS and CDR2 FQNEAQ. The CDR3: CASRSPGTHMNTEAFF. DNA for the CDR3: TGTGCCAGCAGATCGCCCGGGACCCACATGAACACTGAAGCTTTCTTT.

This sequence joins TRBV3-1 (or the pseudogene TRBV3-2) and TRBJ1-1; perhaps TRBD1 as D (5 bases). The CDR3 sequence is 14 residues long. Germline V CDR1 and CDR2: LGHDT, YNNKEL (reference sequence). Trimming shortened V by 2 bases and J by 10 bases, and 17 bases separated the two germline ends. CDR3 sequence reads: CASSQWDGTGRAFF. In nucleotides, the CDR3 is TGTGCCAGCAGCCAATGGGACGGTACGGGCCGAGCTTTCTTT.

There are a few counts of this clone. CDR3 bases: TGTGCCAGCAGCTCAGCGCCGAATCAGGGGCCGGCAGGCTACACCTTC. This sequence encodes CASSSAPNQGPAGYTF. The chain carries TRBV7-3 and TRBJ1-2, with D possibly TRBD1 on 6 matching bases. The CDR3 has 16 amino acids. The V gene lost 4 bases and the J gene lost 8 bases, with 23 bases spanning the gap. Looked up from germline, CDR1 is SGHTA and CDR2 is FQGTGA. The full variable domain, completed using reference TRBV7-3 and TRBJ1-2, is GAGVSQTPSNKVTEKGKYVELRCDPISGHTALYWYRQSLGQGPEFLIYFQGTGAADDSGLPNDRFFAVRPEGSVSTLKIQRTERGDSAVYLCASSSAPNQGPAGYTFGSGTRLTVV.

The chain combines TRBV6-1 with TRBJ1-4; D might be TRBD1 (6 bases). Trimming took 1 base from V and 8 from J, leaving 14 bases between them. The CDR3 is 15 residues long. Germline values: CDR1 MNHNS, CDR2 SASEGT. The CDR3 DNA reads TGTGCCAGCAGTGAAGAGACAGGTTATACGGAAAAACTGTTTTTT. Amino acids: CASSEETGYTEKLFF.

V and J are TRBV10-1 and TRBJ2-7, with D perhaps TRBD2 (5 bases). Germline assignment: CDR1 WNHNN and CDR2 SYGVQD (reference sequence). V lost 5 bases and J 1 base, leaving 12 bases between the germline ends. The CDR3 covers 14 residues. The CDR3 bases are TGCGCCAGCAGTTCAGAGGGCCGATCCTACGAGCAGTACTTC. Protein sequence: CASSSEGRSYEQYF.